This TCR beta chain was sequenced in a study of cytomegalovirus exposure and HLA in healthy donors. For the study at large: Earlier sequencing of some 170 million T cells yielded under 120 million unique TCR beta sequences.

60 Vbeta and 13 Jbeta primers were used in PCR. Here immunoSEQ multiplex PCR was the method, and the copy in TCRdb shows in-frame clones only, minus some. The sample lists 84,000 or so clones; about 80% were seen once. In this sample, this clone turned up a few times. CDR3 length: 13 residues. The V gene's germline CDR1 is SGHRS and CDR2 YFSETQ. V gave up 4 bases and J gave up 5 bases, with 12 bases separating them. Sample: PBMCs. V is TRBV5-1 and J is TRBJ1-1; D is uncertain. The TCR originated in a man aged 45-60 years in good health and CMV-seronegative. DNA for the CDR3: TGCGCCAGCAGCGCAGCCTCGGAGACTGAAGCTTTCTTT. Its protein product is CASSAASETEAFF. The entire variable domain, with the rest obtained from reference TRBV5-1 and TRBJ1-1, is as follows: KAGVTQTPRYLIKTRGQQVTLSCSPISGHRSVSWYQQTPGQGLQFLFEYFSETQRNKGNFPGRFSGRQFSNSRSEMNVSTLELGDSALYLCASSAASETEAFFGQGTRLTVV.